One T cell receptor beta chain is described in this entry. The specificity of this receptor is unknown. Per-base quality was not reported, and no clone a single base away is much larger than it. The sample carries other DNA sequences with the same CDR3. There are 14 amino acids in the CDR3, from cysteine to phenylalanine inclusive. Just the 42-base CDR3 DNA is kept, in frame starting at base 1. Trimmed from V: 0 bases; trimmed from J: 4 bases; junction bases lacking a gene match: 3. The germline V gene encodes CDR1 SGHRS and CDR2 YFSETQ. The record originates from a study of shared clonotypes between healthy human individuals (dated by TCRdb to about 2020). Regarding the research as a whole: The cohort included a few men and a couple of women between 18 and 49 years of age. To estimate repertoire size and how much clonotype sharing occurs between individuals, the study deeply sequenced the blood TCR repertoires of five healthy adults. Per donor, three plates each were used for CD4 naive and CD4 memory, two for CD8 naive, and one for CD8 memory. Leukapheresis yielded between about 0.8 and 8.9 billion PBMCs per donor. To increase sequencing depth and limit assay-specific biases, TCR repertoire library preparation and sequencing were carried out by different laboratories using diverse techniques. Paper-wide results and their limitations: Compared with non-shared clonotypes, the clonotypes found in all four sorted-subset donors had higher generation probabilities. When four donors were compared, the shared fraction of clonotypes was roughly 4.8% for naive CD4, 3.5% for naive CD8, 2% to 2.5% for memory CD4, and around 0.4% for memory CD8. Incomplete sequencing was indicated by rarefaction of sorted-subset datasets, despite the large sequencing depth. Larger estimated clonotype richness was generally found for naive subsets than for memory subsets. Sampling was restricted to blood, and TCR repertoires in tissue are likely to differ from TCR repertoires in blood. The small number of donors limited the genetic and exposure-history diversity represented. Pairwise subsampling led to the expectation that sequencing depth would affect the degree of clonotype sharing among donors.

Healthy HIV-negative adults with no recently reported acute infections or vaccinations were included as donors. All donors were Caucasian adults living in Nashville, Tennessee, USA. CD4+ T cells were enriched through magnetic negative selection, after which naive cells were positively selected on CD45RA and the remaining negative fraction served as the memory subset. Blood was collected by leukapheresis, and PBMCs were isolated by Ficoll-Histopaque density gradient centrifugation and then cryopreserved in liquid nitrogen vapor phase. Analytical flow cytometry was used to check the purity and quantity of each magnetically sorted T cell population. Each sorted fraction had its genomic DNA isolated and then quantified by UV absorbance on a Nanodrop 2000c. TCR CDR3 regions were amplified from genomic DNA by multiplex PCR using the deep immunoSEQ assay. Genomic DNA extracted from each cell subset was distributed evenly over all wells of several immunoSEQ 96-well plates, and each plate served as one replicate. For sorted subsets, roughly 200 ng genomic DNA, equal to about 30,000 T cell genomes, was loaded into each replicate PCR. The purified libraries were quantified using a Qubit 3.0 fluorometer, sized with a Bioanalyzer 2100, and then quantified again using the KAPA Library Quantification kit. Each immunoSEQ 96-well plate was sequenced on its own single-read 150-cycle Illumina NextSeq 550 flow cell. The source study handled its data this way. Because the immunoSEQ output included only junctional sequences and no quality scores, the filtering could not be the same as the filtering used for full-length reads. To assign V/J genes and CDR3, sequences were annotated using PyIR, a Python wrapper for IgBLAST v1.9, with IMGT germline references. Reads with weak V/J assignments (E-value above 1e-6), missing CDR3, stop codons, out-of-frame junctions, or ambiguous translated residues were removed. A V3J clonotype was defined by an identical inferred V gene, J gene, and CDR3 amino acid sequence. To compute the percentage overlap between repertoires, the number of shared unique clonotypes was divided by the size of the smaller repertoire. RTK rarefaction, the Chao1 estimator, and Recon v2.1 estimates of unobserved clonotypes were used to assess repertoire richness. Generation probabilities for all TCRbeta clonotypes obtained by the gDNA method from a handful of donors were computed using OLGA. Sourced from immuneACCESS, this table was stored by TCRdb with only in-frame sequences that have V and J called. A share of the clones is absent; for the studies checked, an unresolved V gene accounts for under half, and the remainder has no known explanation. V and J calls and clone size are those listed in that table; D and trimming were worked out from the DNA. The sample table contains some 2.3 million clones; only one count was recorded for more than 80% of them. 0.35% to 0.45% of the sample is in the top ten clones.

The origin of this receptor is a man younger than 35 in good health. Some clones in this sample may be carry-over from other donors' samples. The chain is encoded by TRBV5-1 joined to TRBJ2-5, with 7 bases matching TRBD2. The sequencing input was naive CD4+ T cells from PBMCs. Read against the paper, the sample's cell subset or site label means: CD45RA+ positively selected. The nucleotides are TGCGCCAGCAGCTTGGTGAGGGAGGGAGAGACCCAGTACTTC. It is translated as CASSLVREGETQYF.